Below are 21 T cell receptor beta chains sequenced from a single sample in a study of cytomegalovirus exposure and HLA in healthy donors (dated 2017 in TCRdb). The library was produced with the immunoSEQ multiplex PCR assay. For the multiplex PCR, a mixture combining 60 forward primers for TCR Vbeta segments and 13 reverse primers for TCR Jbeta segments was used. TCRdb carries this immuneACCESS record with in-frame sequences only. Its versions omit some clonotypes, under half of them owing to an unresolved V gene in the studies checked, with the rest unexplained. In this sample the table shows 150,000 or so clones, approximately 86% of which occur a single time. In total, the top ten clones hold 1.5% of the sample. The sample taken for sequencing was PBMCs. Source of these receptors: a male donor in good health and CMV-seronegative.

This chain connects TRBV2 to TRBJ2-5; 9 nucleotides agree with TRBD1. Judging by the DNA end, TRBJ2-7 fits better; the J call may be wrong. CDR1 is SNHLY and CDR2 is FYNNEI in the germline V gene. This CDR3 spans 14 amino acids. The CDR3 is CASSTQGAPVEQYF. The CDR3 coding sequence is TGTGCCAGCAGTACACAGGGGGCGCCGGTCGAGCAGTACTTC.

This clone has only a few counts. The chain joins TRBV2 to TRBJ1-5; D is unclear. The germline V gene has CDR1 SNHLY and CDR2 FYNNEI. The V gene lost 8 bases and the J gene lost 0 bases, with 11 bases spanning the gap. CDR3 size: 14 residues. CDR3 region: CASHEGNSNQPQHF. CDR3 sequence (DNA): TGTGCCAGCCACGAGGGTAATAGCAATCAGCCCCAGCATTTT.

The chain recombines TRBV2 with TRBJ2-3, with TRBD2 matching over 8 bases. CDR1 is SNHLY, CDR2 FYNNEI, per germline. V shed 10 bases, J shed 2 bases, and the junction held 11 bases outside the gene matches. The length of the CDR3 is 15 residues. The DNA of the CDR3 is TGTGCCACCCCGGGGGGGGGCGTAGACACAGATACGCAGTATTTT. It specifies CATPGGGVDTDTQYF.

V gene TRBV15 combines with J gene TRBJ1-1, with 8 bases matching TRBD1. J gave up 5 bases and V 5 bases, and 10 bases lay outside the gene matches. The V gene's germline CDR1 is LNHNV and CDR2 YYDKDF (reference sequence). The CDR3 totals 15 residues. CDR3 DNA sequence: TGTGCCACCAGCCCCCGGACAGGGTTTGGGACTGAAGCTTTCTTT. Residues: CATSPRTGFGTEAFF.

This clone was counted only a few times. The genes are TRBV7-2 and TRBJ2-5, with D tentatively TRBD1 (5 bases). Germline lookup yields CDR1 SGHTA and CDR2 FQGNSA. The CDR3 runs 14 residues. Trimming removed 4 bases from V and 2 bases from J, with 11 bases in between. The CDR3 DNA reads as TGTGCCAGCAGCTCCAGGACACCACAAGAGACCCAGTACTTC. Translated, it gives CASSSRTPQETQYF.

The chain is built from TRBV5-1 and TRBJ1-2; 11 bases line up with TRBD1. Germline assignment: CDR1 SGHRS and CDR2 YFSETQ. The V segment lost 2 bases and the J segment 8 bases; nucleotides outside the gene matches: 5. The CDR3 runs to 14 residues. The CDR3 is CASSLGQGARGYTF. CDR3 DNA sequence: TGCGCCAGCAGCTTAGGACAGGGGGCTCGGGGCTACACCTTC.

The chain joins TRBV25-1 to TRBJ1-2; possibly TRBD1 for D (6 bases). V was pared by 9 bases and J by 2 bases, with 19 bases between. This CDR3 region has 15 residues. Germline V gene data show CDR1 as MGHDK and CDR2 as SYGVNS. CDR3 in DNA: TGTGCCAGTGGAGGTTCTGGAACAGGGAACTATGGCTACACCTTC. It translates to CASGGSGTGNYGYTF.

The chain joins TRBV18 to TRBJ2-3; a possible D gene is TRBD1 (6 bases). The V end lost 8 bases, the J end lost 7 bases, and 25 bases lay between the germline ends. The CDR3 spans 16 residues. The germline gives CDR1 KGHSH, CDR2 LQKENI. CDR3 sequence: CASSHLSGSGDHTQYF. CDR3 DNA sequence: TGTGCCAGCAGCCACTTGTCCGGCTCAGGGGACCATACGCAGTATTTT.

The J gene is TRBJ2-1, the V gene TRBV5-4; the match to TRBD2 covers 9 bases. With 0 bases clipped from V and 8 bases from J, the junction kept 6 bases outside the gene matches. Germline assignment: CDR1 SGHNT and CDR2 YYREEE (reference sequence). The CDR3 sequence is 15 residues long. CDR3 coding DNA: TGTGCCAGCAGCTTGGGGGGCGGGGGGGCCGATGAGCAGTTCTTC. As protein: CASSLGGGGADEQFF.

This clone was counted a few times. The chain employs TRBV7-6 and TRBJ2-5, with D maybe TRBD1 (6 bases). V gave up 5 bases and J gave up 0 bases, with 13 bases separating them. Germline V gene sequence: CDR1 SGHVS, CDR2 FNYEAQ. The CDR3 is 15 residues long. The CDR3 reads CASSPVRDNQETQYF. The CDR3 coding sequence is TGTGCCAGCAGCCCAGTTCGGGACAACCAAGAGACCCAGTACTTC.

The chain employs TRBV10-3 and TRBJ2-3; 8 bases match TRBD2. The CDR3 runs 15 residues. V shed 8 bases, J shed 0 bases, and the junction held 7 bases outside the gene matches. The germline V gene encodes CDR1 ENHRY and CDR2 SYGVKD. In nucleotides, the CDR3 is TGTGCCATCTCATGGCCTAGCGGGAGCACAGATACGCAGTATTTT. Translating gives CAISWPSGSTDTQYF.

V is TRBV6-6 and J is TRBJ1-2; TRBD1 is a possible D gene (5 bases). CDR1 is MNHNY and CDR2 is SVGAGI in the germline V gene (reference sequence). This CDR3 is 15 amino acids long. Between the trimmed V and J ends, which lost 5 bases and 0 bases, there was a span of 13 bases. CDR3 region: CASSIPQVPNYGYTF. DNA of the CDR3: TGTGCCAGCAGTATACCACAGGTTCCTAACTATGGCTACACCTTC.

This chain connects TRBV5-4 to TRBJ2-6, with D unclear. This CDR3 contains 15 residues. V gave up 2 bases and J gave up 5 bases, with 11 bases separating them. The germline V gene has CDR1 SGHNT and CDR2 YYREEE (reference sequence). The CDR3 is CASSLSGSRANVLTF. The DNA for the CDR3 is TGTGCCAGCAGCTTATCCGGGTCGAGGGCCAACGTCCTGACTTTC. Based on the CDR3 plus reference TRBV5-4 and TRBJ2-6, the full variable domain is ETGVTQSPTHLIKTRGQQVTLRCSSQSGHNTVSWYQQALGQGPQFIFQYYREEENGRGNFPPRFSGLQFPNYSSELNVNALELDDSALYLCASSLSGSRANVLTFGAGSRLTVL.

This rearrangement joins TRBV13 to TRBJ1-3; possible D gene TRBD1, 5 bases. The V and J ends lost 3 bases and 2 bases respectively, with 11 bases between them. This CDR3 comprises 15 residues. Germline CDR1 is PRHDT and CDR2 is FYEKMQ (reference sequence). CDR3 nucleotides: TGTGCCAGCAGCTTTCGCCCGGGGGCTGGAAACACCATATATTTT. Its translation: CASSFRPGAGNTIYF.

This rearrangement joins TRBV29-1 to TRBJ2-2; D unresolved. The germline V and J ends were trimmed by 0 bases and 5 bases, with 7 bases remaining between them. This CDR3 has 13 amino acids. The germline V gene has CDR1 SQVTM and CDR2 ANQGSEA. The CDR3 bases are TGCAGCGTTGAAGATCGCGTAACCGGGGAGCTGTTTTTT. This codes for CSVEDRVTGELFF.

In this sample, this clone turned up a few times. This chain links TRBV5-1 with TRBJ2-7; tentative D call: TRBD1 (5 bases). This CDR3 spans 16 amino acids. The ends were cut back, 4 bases at V and 0 bases at J, with 17 bases in the middle. Germline V CDR1 and CDR2: SGHRS, YFSETQ. This CDR3 reads CASSQGHSTLSYEQYF. CDR3 DNA sequence: TGCGCCAGCAGCCAAGGACACTCCACCCTCTCCTACGAGCAGTACTTC.

This chain links TRBV14 with TRBJ2-1, with D perhaps TRBD1 (5 bases). This CDR3 is 15 amino acids long. V was cut by 0 bases and J by 9 bases, with 15 bases left in between. Germline values: CDR1 SGHDN, CDR2 FVKESK. The CDR3 nucleotides are TGTGCCAGCAGCCAAGATTTGTCGCCGACAGTTGAGCAGTTCTTC. Its protein is CASSQDLSPTVEQFF.

The rearrangement uses TRBV14 and TRBJ2-6, with 7 bases lining up with TRBD1. CDR1 and CDR2 from the germline V gene are SGHDN and FVKESK. This CDR3 spans 18 amino acids. V lost 3 bases, J lost 0 bases, and 8 bases stayed unmatched. The CDR3 nucleotides read TGTGCCAGCAGCCAGATACTGGGACAGTCCTCTGGGGCCAACGTCCTGACTTTC. Protein: CASSQILGQSSGANVLTF.

The count of this clone is one. The chain recombines TRBV6-4 with TRBJ2-3, with TRBD2 identical over 12 bases. This CDR3 is 15 amino acids long. Trimming removed 5 bases from V and 4 bases from J; junction bases left unmatched: 4. Germline V gene sequence: CDR1 MRHNA, CDR2 SNTAGT. In DNA form, the CDR3 reads TGTGCCAGCAGTCCTAGCGGGGGGGCCGCAGATACGCAGTATTTT. It yields the protein CASSPSGGAADTQYF.

The V call is TRBV2, the J call TRBJ1-1; no clear D gene. V was pared by 5 bases and J by 3 bases, with 13 bases between. Germline V lookup: CDR1 SNHLY, CDR2 FYNNEI. The CDR3 covers 14 residues. Here the CDR3 reads CASSSWASDTEAFF. DNA of the CDR3: TGTGCCAGCAGTTCCTGGGCCTCGGACACTGAAGCTTTCTTT.

This clone was seen more than once but under ten times. The chain has TRBV19 and TRBJ2-3; D is undetermined. Germline-derived CDR1 and CDR2 are LNHDA and SQIVND (reference sequence). With 5 bases removed from V and 6 bases from J, the gap between germline ends came to 15 bases. The CDR3 has 14 amino acids. CDR3 sequence reads: CASSLPWVGDTQYF. The CDR3 DNA follows: TGTGCCAGTAGTCTTCCCTGGGTCGGGGATACGCAGTATTTT.